A single sample gave rise to the 2 T cell receptor beta chains below, sequenced in a study of Graves' ophthalmopathy and Graves' hyperthyroidism. Amplification from RNA transcripts yielded the TCR beta CDR3 regions. Second-round multiplex PCR came after a first-round RT-PCR that employed HTBI primers. TCRdb passed the multiplex PCR reads through MiXCR, listing each CDR3 protein once. The sample contains 300,000 to 400,000 distinct CDR3 sequences, about a sixth of which appear only once. Sequencing was performed on peripheral blood. These receptors originate from an adult man with Graves' ophthalmopathy.

This clonotype has only a few counts. A much larger clonotype is one base distant, so this may be a read error. This chain joins TRBV30 and TRBJ1-5; D is unresolved. This CDR3 contains 14 residues. The germline V gene has CDR1 GTSNPN and CDR2 SVGIG (reference sequence). The CDR3 DNA sequence: TGTGCCTGGAGCCACTGGGCAGATGATCAGCCCCAGCGTTTT. Translation gives CAWSHWADDQPQRF.

This clonotype was picked up many times. A read error may be the cause here, since a much bigger clone is one base away. The rearrangement joins TRBV7-2 to TRBJ1-1; D not resolved. The germline CDR1 and CDR2 sequences are SGHTA and FQGNSA. The CDR3 has 15 amino acids. CDR3: CASSQLALWRPEASF. The CDR3 DNA reads as TGTGCCAGCAGCCAACTTGCGCTATGGAGGCCTGAAGCTTCCTTT.